These 31 T cell receptor beta chains came from one sample sequenced in a study of T-cell reconstitution after alpha-beta-depleted transplantation in children. Preparation of the TCRbeta library used unique molecular identifiers. TCRdb used MiXCR to reprocess the PCR reads, holding one entry per CDR3 protein. In the table there are roughly 89,000 distinct CDR3 sequences, 9% to 15% of which are singletons. The sequencing used PBMCs from the stem cell graft donor, collected from the stem cell graft. The receptors shown here come from a human donor who donated a stem cell graft to a child with inherited bone marrow failure.

This clonotype was seen repeatedly, ten times or more. J is TRBJ2-3 and V is TRBV7-9; 8 nucleotides match TRBD1. Germline-derived CDR1 and CDR2 are SEHNR and FQNEAQ (reference sequence). J gave up 5 bases and V 1 base, and 8 bases lay outside the gene matches. The CDR3 sequence is 16 residues long. In DNA form, the CDR3 reads TGTGCCAGCAGCTTAGTGGTCGGACAGGGTGGAGATACGCAGTATTTT. This sequence encodes CASSLVVGQGGDTQYF.

The rearrangement uses TRBV11-2 and TRBJ2-3; 8 bases line up with TRBD2. Germline CDR1 and CDR2: SGHAT and FQNNGV. The CDR3 length is 16 residues. With V trimmed by 2 bases and J by 4 bases, 8 bases remained unmatched. The CDR3: CASSLNNGRGADTQYF. The DNA for the CDR3 is TGTGCCAGCAGCTTAAATAACGGGAGGGGAGCAGATACGCAGTATTTT.

This clonotype occurred many times. This chain uses TRBV3-1 with TRBJ2-5; possible D gene TRBD1, 6 bases. Germline CDR1 LGHDT, CDR2 YNNKEL (reference sequence). The V gene lost 4 bases and the J gene lost 3 bases, with 15 bases spanning the gap. There are 15 residues in the CDR3. CDR3 in amino acids: CASSRRGAGEETQYF. CDR3 nucleotides: TGTGCCAGCAGCCGCAGAGGGGCAGGGGAAGAGACCCAGTACTTC.

This clonotype has just a few counts. The V gene is TRBV20-1, the J gene TRBJ2-7, with unresolved D. Germline assignment: CDR1 DFQATT and CDR2 SNEGSKA (reference sequence). Between the trimmed V and J ends, which lost 5 bases and 0 bases, there was a span of 17 bases. This CDR3 has 15 residues. The CDR3, as DNA: TGCAGTGCTCCCAACCCCGAGGATTTCTCCTACGAGCAGTACTTC. Its protein product is CSAPNPEDFSYEQYF.

This clonotype was detected only a few times. This chain links TRBV29-1 with TRBJ2-3; 11 positions agree with TRBD2. Trimming at V came to 1 base and at J to 4 bases, leaving 1 base not matched to a gene. Germline V gene data show CDR1 as SQVTM and CDR2 as ANQGSEA. This CDR3 comprises 14 residues. This CDR3 is CSVEGLAGSDTQYF. As DNA, the CDR3 is TGCAGCGTTGAAGGACTAGCGGGATCAGATACGCAGTATTTT.

This clonotype was seen at least ten times. This sequence joins TRBV20-1 and TRBJ2-5, with D possibly called TRBD1 or TRBD2 (5 bases each). The CDR3 has 13 amino acids. The V and J ends lost 6 bases and 2 bases respectively, with 13 bases between them. From germline, CDR1 is DFQATT and CDR2 SNEGSKA (reference sequence). This chain's CDR3 is CSAPTWGQETQYF. In DNA, the CDR3 is TGCAGTGCCCCGACCTGGGGGCAAGAGACCCAGTACTTC.

The CDR3 is CATSDPPGQGYNEQFF. The CDR3 DNA reads as TGTGCCACCAGTGATCCCCCTGGACAGGGCTACAATGAGCAGTTCTTC. The chain couples TRBV24-1 to TRBJ2-1, with 8 bases identical to TRBD1. CDR1 is KGHDR and CDR2 is SFDVKD in the germline V gene. With V trimmed by 3 bases and J by 3 bases, 6 bases remained unmatched. The CDR3 is 16 residues long.

This clonotype was recorded at least ten times. The chain couples TRBV4-2 to TRBJ2-7, with D perhaps TRBD1 (6 bases). The germline V and J ends were trimmed by 4 bases and 3 bases, with 10 bases remaining between them. The germline CDR1 and CDR2 sequences are LGHNA and YNFKEQ. There are 13 residues in the CDR3. CDR3 region: CASSPATGYEQYF. The CDR3, as DNA: TGTGCCAGCAGCCCCGCGACAGGCTACGAGCAGTACTTC.

The table lists this clonotype with a few counts. The gene calls are TRBV4-2 and TRBJ2-3, with D possibly being TRBD1 or TRBD2 (5 bases each). Germline V lookup: CDR1 LGHNA, CDR2 YNFKEQ. V dropped 1 base and J dropped 1 base, with 12 bases sitting between them. This CDR3 is 16 amino acids long. The CDR3, as DNA: TGTGCCAGCAGCCAAGTATCCGGGGCCCGCACAGATACGCAGTATTTT. Protein: CASSQVSGARTDTQYF.

Remarks on this clonotype: This may be a read error, as it is one base from a much larger clone. Because the CDR3 is missing its conserved closing phenylalanine or tryptophan, this is likely a read error. The rearrangement joins TRBV5-1 to TRBJ2-1, with D possibly TRBD2 on 5 matching bases. Trimming removed 2 bases from V and 3 bases from J, with 12 bases in between. This CDR3 is 15 amino acids long. CDR1 and CDR2 (germline): SGHRS, YFSETQ. DNA for the CDR3: TGCGCCAGCAGCTTCACGGACTCACACTACAATGAGCAGTTCCTC. The encoded protein is CASSFTDSHYNEQFL.

In this sample, this clonotype turned up many times. The CDR3 protein is CASSLPTSGSSKQYF. CDR3 bases: TGTGCCAGCAGCTTACCTACTAGCGGGAGTTCAAAGCAGTACTTC. The chain recombines TRBV7-2 with TRBJ2-7; 11 positions agree with TRBD2. CDR3 length equals 15 residues. V shed 2 bases, J shed 8 bases, and the junction held 8 bases outside the gene matches. Germline V lookup: CDR1 SGHTA, CDR2 FQGNSA.

This clonotype was counted ten times or more. This chain uses TRBV5-1 with TRBJ1-1, with 7 bases identical to TRBD1. Germline V gene data show CDR1 as SGHRS and CDR2 as YFSETQ. J was trimmed by 4 bases and V by 5 bases; bases with no gene match: 5. The CDR3 spans 13 residues. The CDR3 sequence: CASRKTGITEAFF. CDR3 nucleotide sequence: TGCGCCAGCAGAAAGACAGGGATCACTGAAGCTTTCTTT.

This clonotype has at least ten counts. J is TRBJ2-7 and V is TRBV15; weak D call: TRBD2 (6 bases). CDR1 is LNHNV and CDR2 is YYDKDF in the germline V gene (reference sequence). The germline V and J ends were trimmed by 0 bases and 0 bases, with 15 bases remaining between them. This CDR3 has 17 amino acids. CDR3 amino acids: CATSRDAVSGVSYEQYF. The DNA for the CDR3 is TGTGCCACCAGCAGAGATGCAGTTAGCGGCGTCTCCTACGAGCAGTACTTC.

This clonotype has a count of ten or more. The gene calls are TRBV7-2 and TRBJ1-1, with D tentatively TRBD1 (6 bases). Germline values: CDR1 SGHTA, CDR2 FQGNSA. Trimming shortened V by 5 bases and J by 4 bases, and 11 bases separated the two germline ends. CDR3 size: 13 residues. CDR3 residues: CASSRGGITEAFF. CDR3 nucleotides: TGTGCCAGCAGCCGAGGGGGGATCACTGAAGCTTTCTTT.

On this clonotype: This may be a read error, as it is one base from a much larger clone. This rearrangement joins TRBV7-9 to TRBJ1-1, with D perhaps TRBD1 (5 bases). This CDR3 has 16 amino acids. Looked up from germline, CDR1 is SEHNR and CDR2 is FQNEAQ (reference sequence). CDR3 sequence: CASSLGRVPMNTDAFF. CDR3 in DNA: TGTGCCAGCAGCTTAGGCAGGGTCCCCATGAACACTGACGCTTTCTTT.

V usage is TRBV7-8 and J usage is TRBJ2-1; TRBD2 agrees at 8 bases. J was trimmed by 6 bases and V by 3 bases; bases with no gene match: 4. Per germline, CDR1 SGHVS and CDR2 FQNEAQ. The length of the CDR3 is 14 residues. CDR3 in amino acids: CASSLGGTSNEQFF. In DNA, the CDR3 is TGTGCCAGCAGCTTGGGGGGGACTAGCAATGAGCAGTTCTTC.

This clonotype occurred many times. The rearrangement uses TRBV11-2 and TRBJ2-2; 14 bases fit TRBD2. The ends lost 5 bases at V and 2 bases at J; junction bases unmatched: 7. Germline assignment: CDR1 SGHAT and CDR2 FQNNGV. The CDR3 has 18 amino acids. CDR3 DNA sequence: TGTGCCAGCAGCACACAGGGACTAGCGGGAGAAAACACCGGGGAGCTGTTTTTT. Its protein product is CASSTQGLAGENTGELFF.

Many counts were recorded for this clonotype. The V call is TRBV6-2 or TRBV6-3, the J call TRBJ2-3; D gene unclear. CDR1 is MNHEY and CDR2 is SVGEGT in the germline V gene. There are 15 residues in the CDR3. The germline V and J ends were trimmed by 5 bases and 7 bases, with 19 bases remaining between them. The CDR3 protein is CASSLYKGSRYTQYF. DNA of the CDR3: TGTGCCAGCAGTCTGTATAAAGGCTCCCGCTATACGCAGTATTTT.

This clonotype was seen many times. The chain has TRBV7-2 and TRBJ2-7; 11 bases are shared with TRBD1. The germline gives CDR1 SGHTA, CDR2 FQGNSA. The CDR3 spans 17 residues. J gave up 5 bases and V 3 bases, and 12 bases lay outside the gene matches. CDR3 sequence: CASSLGQGVELEHEQYF. The CDR3 nucleotides are TGTGCCAGCAGCTTGGGACAGGGGGTGGAATTGGAACACGAGCAGTACTTC.

This clonotype was counted once. The genes are TRBV5-1 and TRBJ2-5; 10 bases align to TRBD2. Looked up from germline, CDR1 is SGHRS and CDR2 is YFSETQ. The J segment lost 3 bases and the V segment lost 4 bases, leaving 6 bases of the junction unmatched. The CDR3 extends over 15 amino acids. The CDR3 region is CASSRGLAMKETQYF. The CDR3 bases are TGCGCCAGCAGCAGGGGACTAGCGATGAAAGAGACCCAGTACTTC.

This clonotype was seen at least ten times. The gene calls are TRBV5-1 and TRBJ2-7; 10 bases line up with TRBD1. In germline, CDR1 is SGHRS, CDR2 YFSETQ. Trimming removed 3 bases from V and 6 bases from J; junction bases left unmatched: 3. There are 13 residues in the CDR3. CDR3 amino acids: CASSSTGGGEQYF. In DNA, the CDR3 is TGCGCCAGCAGCTCGACAGGGGGCGGCGAGCAGTACTTC.

This clonotype was seen many times. This chain uses TRBV4-2 with TRBJ1-5; D is possibly TRBD1 (5 bases). Germline-derived CDR1 and CDR2 are LGHNA and YNFKEQ. CDR3 size: 15 residues. With 0 bases removed from V and 5 bases from J, the gap between germline ends came to 11 bases. The CDR3 bases are TGTGCCAGCAGCCAAGATATGCAGGGAGATCAGCCCCAGCATTTT. Translated: CASSQDMQGDQPQHF.

This clonotype was recorded many times. The chain combines TRBV15 with TRBJ1-2; D is uncertain. This CDR3 is built from 17 residues. The germline V and J ends were trimmed by 4 bases and 4 bases, with 22 bases remaining between them. The germline gives CDR1 LNHNV, CDR2 YYDKDF (reference sequence). CDR3 DNA: TGTGCCACCAGCACCAGCCAGGAAGGACGGGCTCTCTATGGCTACACCTTC. Amino acids: CATSTSQEGRALYGYTF.

In this sample, this clonotype turned up many times. The J gene is TRBJ1-2, the V gene TRBV5-1; 9 bases align to TRBD1. Trimming removed 4 bases from V and 8 bases from J; junction bases left unmatched: 6. This CDR3 has 13 amino acids. Per the germline V gene, CDR1 is SGHRS and CDR2 is YFSETQ. The CDR3: CASSRSTGGGYTF. The CDR3 region has the DNA TGCGCCAGCAGCCGATCGACAGGGGGAGGCTACACCTTC.

This clonotype was found many times. The rearrangement links TRBV19 to TRBJ2-1, with D perhaps TRBD1 or TRBD2 (5 bases each). This CDR3 comprises 17 residues. Trimming cost V 2 bases and J 3 bases, with 17 bases left between them. CDR1 and CDR2 (germline): LNHDA, SQIVND (reference sequence). The CDR3 spells CASSIPGRVKRYNEQFF. The CDR3 DNA is TGTGCCAGTAGTATACCGGGACGCGTGAAACGCTACAATGAGCAGTTCTTC.

This clonotype has at least ten counts. The V call is TRBV3-1, the J call TRBJ2-6, with 8 bases aligning to TRBD1. Germline V gene sequence: CDR1 LGHDT, CDR2 YNNKEL (reference sequence). J gave up 1 base and V 2 bases, and 4 bases lay outside the gene matches. The CDR3 contains 17 residues. The CDR3 is CASSQLRGPSGANVLTF. In DNA form, the CDR3 reads TGTGCCAGCAGCCAACTCAGGGGGCCGTCTGGGGCCAACGTCCTGACTTTC.

This chain uses TRBV1 with TRBJ2-1; no DNA check was done on the table's D call, TRBD2. TRBV1 is reported as a pseudogene. This CDR3 region has 12 residues. Here the CDR3 reads CTSSQGPEGQFF. CDR3 in DNA: TGCACCAGCAGCCAAGGTCCCGAGGGCCAGTTCTTC.

There are many counts of this clonotype. This chain links TRBV5-1 with TRBJ2-1, with 9 bases aligning to TRBD2. The CDR3 sequence is 16 residues long. Germline CDR1 and CDR2: SGHRS and YFSETQ. V shed 1 base and J 7 bases; nucleotides not matched to a gene: 9. For the CDR3, the DNA is TGCGCCAGCAGCTTGACGGGAATAGCGGGAGAGAATGAGCAGTTCTTC. This gives the protein CASSLTGIAGENEQFF.

The chain carries TRBV7-2 and TRBJ2-1; 11 bases are a match to TRBD2. The CDR3 spans 16 residues. The germline V gene encodes CDR1 SGHTA and CDR2 FQGNSA. V lost 1 base, J lost 3 bases, and 2 bases stayed unmatched. CDR3 bases: TGTGCCAGCAGCTTAGTGACTAGCGGGGACTACAATGAGCAGTTCTTC. Protein: CASSLVTSGDYNEQFF.

This clonotype appeared many times. V is TRBV7-2 and J is TRBJ2-1, with D perhaps TRBD2 (5 bases). Germline-derived CDR1 and CDR2 are SGHTA and FQGNSA. The CDR3 is 15 amino acids. Trimming shortened V by 1 base and J by 3 bases, and 10 bases separated the two germline ends. CDR3 in DNA: TGTGCCAGCAGCTTAGGGCGGGCCGACTACAATGAGCAGTTCTTC. This translates into CASSLGRADYNEQFF. The complete variable domain, with remaining parts taken from reference TRBV7-2 and TRBJ2-1, reads GAGVSQSPSNKVTEKGKDVELRCDPISGHTALYWYRQSLGQGLEFLIYFQGNSAPDKSGLPSDRFSAERTGGSVSTLTIQRTQQEDSAVYLCASSLGRADYNEQFFGPGTRLTVL.

The table lists this clonotype with many counts. This chain connects TRBV7-2 to TRBJ2-2; D is ambiguous. V was trimmed by 8 bases and J by 6 bases, leaving 16 bases between them. The CDR3 covers 14 residues. CDR1 SGHTA and CDR2 FQGNSA come from the germline V gene. The CDR3: CASLPNFPPGELFF. The CDR3 DNA sequence: TGTGCCAGCCTGCCAAATTTCCCCCCCGGGGAGCTGTTTTTT.